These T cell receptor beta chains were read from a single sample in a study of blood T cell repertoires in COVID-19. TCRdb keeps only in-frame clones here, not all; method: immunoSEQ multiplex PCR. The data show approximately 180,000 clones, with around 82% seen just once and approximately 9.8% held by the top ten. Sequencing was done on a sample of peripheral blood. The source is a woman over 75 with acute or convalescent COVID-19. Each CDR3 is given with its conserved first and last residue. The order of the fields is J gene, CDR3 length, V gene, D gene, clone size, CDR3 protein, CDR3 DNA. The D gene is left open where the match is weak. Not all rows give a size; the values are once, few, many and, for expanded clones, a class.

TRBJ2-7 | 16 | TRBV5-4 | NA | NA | CASSLNLGLQLYEQYF | TGTGCCAGCAGCCTCAACCTGGGACTCCAGCTTTACGAGCAGTACTTC
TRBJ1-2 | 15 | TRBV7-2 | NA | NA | CASSLEQGLNYGYTF | TGTGCCAGCAGCTTAGAACAGGGCCTTAACTATGGCTACACCTTC
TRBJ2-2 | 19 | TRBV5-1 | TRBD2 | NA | CASSFGRLAGVHNTGELFF | TGCGCCAGCAGCTTTGGCAGACTAGCGGGGGTTCACAACACCGGGGAGCTGTTTTTT
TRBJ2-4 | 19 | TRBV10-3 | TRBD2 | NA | CAISESPPFSGRAGNIQYF | TGTGCCATCAGTGAGTCGCCCCCTTTTAGCGGGAGGGCCGGAAACATTCAGTACTTC
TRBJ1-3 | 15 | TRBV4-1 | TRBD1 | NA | CASSHVDRAGNTIYF | TGCGCCAGCAGCCACGTAGACAGGGCTGGAAACACCATATATTTT
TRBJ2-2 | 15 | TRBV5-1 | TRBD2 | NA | CASSLGTSGSRELFF | TGCGCCAGCAGCTTGGGAACTAGCGGGAGCCGGGAGCTGTTTTTT
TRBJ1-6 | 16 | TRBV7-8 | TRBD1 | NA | CASSSTGTEQYSPLHF | TGTGCCAGCAGCTCAACCGGGACAGAACAGTATTCACCCCTCCACTTT
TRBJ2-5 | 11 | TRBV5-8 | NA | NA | CASSLDRPQYF | TGTGCCAGCAGCTTGGACAGGCCCCAGTACTTC
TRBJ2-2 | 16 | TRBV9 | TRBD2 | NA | CASSAGTSGNTGELFF | TGTGCCAGCAGCGCCGGGACTAGCGGAAACACCGGGGAGCTGTTTTTT
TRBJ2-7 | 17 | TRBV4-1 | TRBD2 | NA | CASSQRLAGGPLSEQYF | TGCGCCAGCAGCCAAAGACTAGCGGGAGGACCCCTTTCCGAGCAGTACTTC
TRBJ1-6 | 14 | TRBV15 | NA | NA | CATKTAGGNSPLHF | TGTGCCACCAAAACGGCAGGTGGTAATTCACCCCTCCACTTT
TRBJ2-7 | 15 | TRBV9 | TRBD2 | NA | CASSVGLAGGNEQYF | TGTGCCAGCAGCGTCGGACTAGCGGGAGGGAACGAGCAGTACTTC
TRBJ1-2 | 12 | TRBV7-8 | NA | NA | CASSAGSEGYTF | TGTGCCAGCAGCGCCGGGAGTGAGGGCTACACCTTC
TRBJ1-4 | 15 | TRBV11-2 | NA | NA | CASSLGGGVDEKLFF | TGTGCCAGCAGCTTGGGAGGTGGGGTGGACGAAAAACTGTTTTTT
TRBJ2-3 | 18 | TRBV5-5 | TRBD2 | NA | CASSLASLAGYRTDTQYF | TGTGCCAGCAGCTTGGCCTCGCTAGCGGGATATAGGACAGATACGCAGTATTTT
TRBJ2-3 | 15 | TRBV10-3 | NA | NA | CAISEFRGKTDTQYF | TGTGCCATCAGTGAGTTTCGGGGGAAAACAGATACGCAGTATTTT
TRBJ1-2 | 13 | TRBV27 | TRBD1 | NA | CASSPGQLYGYTF | TGTGCCAGCAGTCCGGGACAGCTCTATGGCTACACCTTC
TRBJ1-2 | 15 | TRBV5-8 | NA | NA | CASSLGSVLSYGYTF | TGTGCCAGCAGCCTAGGGAGTGTCCTCAGTTATGGCTACACCTTC
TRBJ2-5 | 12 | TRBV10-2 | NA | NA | CASSELVGTQYF | TGCGCCAGCAGTGAACTAGTGGGGACCCAGTACTTC
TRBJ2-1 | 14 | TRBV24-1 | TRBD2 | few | CAIGAGGSYNEQFF | TGTGCCATAGGAGCGGGAGGGTCCTACAATGAGCAGTTCTTC
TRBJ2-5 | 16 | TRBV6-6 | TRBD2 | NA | CASSYSTSGGQETQYF | TGTGCCAGCAGTTACTCGACTAGCGGGGGCCAAGAGACCCAGTACTTC
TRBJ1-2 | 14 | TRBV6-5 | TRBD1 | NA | CASRPTGGWYGYTF | TGTGCCAGCAGGCCCACAGGGGGCTGGTATGGCTACACCTTC